These 15 T cell receptor beta chains were all obtained from the same sample, sequenced in a study of control samples from healthy donors and cancer patients. Data came from immunoSEQ multiplex PCR; TCRdb stores just in-frame clones and leaves some out. The sample lists 79,000 or so clones; 85% to 90% were seen once. The source material was PBMCs. The receptors come from a woman in her fifties or sixties with colorectal cancer.

This clone has a handful of counts. The V and J genes are TRBV10-1 and TRBJ1-2; 10 nucleotides align to TRBD1. Germline V gene sequence: CDR1 WNHNN, CDR2 SYGVQD (reference sequence). The trim removed 5 bases at V and 13 bases at J, leaving 13 bases unmatched. CDR3 length: 14 amino acids. The CDR3 DNA reads as TGCGCCAGCAGTCCCGGGACAGGGGCCCGATTTTTCACCTTC. Protein sequence: CASSPGTGARFFTF.

This chain uses TRBV5-6 with TRBJ2-6; D possibly corresponds to TRBD1 (6 bases). Germline loops: CDR1 SGHDT, CDR2 YYEEEE. The CDR3 length is 15 residues. Trimming shortened V by 0 bases and J by 4 bases, and 8 bases separated the two germline ends. This CDR3 reads CASSLDRVGANVLTF. In DNA form, the CDR3 reads TGTGCCAGCAGCTTGGACAGGGTCGGGGCCAACGTCCTGACTTTC.

The chain recombines TRBV27 with TRBJ1-6; D call uncertain. From germline, CDR1 is MNHEY and CDR2 SMNVEV (reference sequence). The CDR3 length is 14 residues. With 3 bases removed from V and 5 bases from J, the gap between germline ends came to 8 bases. The CDR3 sequence is CASSLASNNSPLHF. CDR3 bases: TGTGCCAGCAGTTTGGCGTCTAATAATTCACCCCTCCACTTT.

The rearrangement links TRBV2 to TRBJ1-2, with a weak D call TRBD1 (5 bases). The CDR3 contains 14 residues. Germline CDR1 reads SNHLY; CDR2 reads FYNNEI. The V end lost 0 bases, the J end lost 4 bases, and 9 bases lay between the germline ends. CDR3 DNA: TGTGCCAGCAGTGAAGCACGGCAGGGCTATGGCTACACCTTC. Its translation: CASSEARQGYGYTF.

V gene TRBV10-2 combines with J gene TRBJ2-4; perhaps D is TRBD1 or TRBD2 (6 bases each). V lost 2 bases and J lost 1, with 12 bases in between. The CDR3 totals 16 residues. CDR1 is WSHSY, CDR2 SAAADI, per germline. In nucleotides, the CDR3 is TGCGCCAGCAGTGAGAAGGGGGGCGCGGCCAAAAACATTCAGTACTTC. Its protein is CASSEKGGAAKNIQYF.

The chain is built from TRBV21-1 and TRBJ2-7. TRBV21-1 is a pseudogene segment. The CDR3 totals 12 residues. Written as DNA, the CDR3 is TGTGCCAGCAGCAAAGGGACCTACGAGCAGTACGTC. Translation: CASSKGTYEQYV.

The chain couples TRBV14 to TRBJ1-1; D may be TRBD1 (5 bases). CDR3 length: 19 amino acids. Trimming left V 1 base short and J 2 bases short, with 23 bases between. Germline V gene lookup returns CDR1 SGHDN and CDR2 FVKESK. The CDR3 sequence is CASSQGLSLWYRKNTEAFF. CDR3 nucleotides: TGTGCCAGCAGCCAAGGTCTATCGTTGTGGTACAGGAAAAACACTGAAGCTTTCTTT.

A note on this clone: The sample carries other DNA sequences with the same CDR3. The J gene is TRBJ1-1, the V gene TRBV5-1, with D possibly TRBD1 on 5 matching bases. There are 14 residues in the CDR3. Per the germline V gene, CDR1 is SGHRS and CDR2 is YFSETQ. V lost 0 bases and J 1 base, leaving 7 bases between the germline ends. CDR3 coding DNA: TGCGCCAGCAGCTTGGGGAGGGGGAACACTGAAGCTTTCTTT. Amino acid sequence: CASSLGRGNTEAFF.

The chain carries TRBV6-6 and TRBJ1-2; D is perhaps TRBD1 (5 bases). The CDR3 length is 15 residues. Trimming removed 5 bases from V and 5 bases from J, with 18 bases in between. Germline loops: CDR1 MNHNY, CDR2 SVGAGI (reference sequence). As DNA, the CDR3 is TGTGCCAGCAGTCGATCGGGGCTTGATGGGTATGGCTACACCTTC. Translated, it gives CASSRSGLDGYGYTF.

J is TRBJ1-1 and V is TRBV27; D possibly corresponds to TRBD1 (5 bases). The V gene's germline CDR1 is MNHEY and CDR2 SMNVEV (reference sequence). Trimming removed 3 bases at V and 5 bases at J, with 13 bases between. This CDR3 spans 14 amino acids. This CDR3 reads CASSFGVGGTEAFF. CDR3 sequence (DNA): TGTGCCAGCAGTTTTGGGGTCGGGGGGACTGAAGCTTTCTTT.

The J gene is TRBJ1-1, the V gene TRBV3-1 (or the pseudogene TRBV3-2); 8 bases line up with TRBD1. This CDR3 region has 15 residues. Germline CDR1 reads LGHDT; CDR2 reads YNNKEL (reference sequence). V lost 8 bases and J lost 1; bases outside the gene matches: 9. CDR3 sequence reads: CASVPGQVGNTEAFF. The CDR3 coding sequence is TGTGCCAGCGTCCCGGGACAGGTTGGGAACACTGAAGCTTTCTTT.

The V call is TRBV6-5, the J call TRBJ1-1; the D gene is possibly TRBD1 (6 bases). CDR3 size: 15 residues. Trimming stripped 7 bases from V and 10 bases from J, with 25 bases between. Germline V gene lookup returns CDR1 MNHEY and CDR2 SVGAGI. In nucleotides, the CDR3 is TGTGCCAGCATGAGGGGGGAAGATTCAGGGGTAGGAGCTTTCTTT. It codes for CASMRGEDSGVGAFF.

This chain joins TRBV6-5 and TRBJ1-1, with D tentatively TRBD1 (6 bases). CDR3 length equals 14 residues. Between the trimmed V and J ends, which lost 2 bases and 3 bases, there was a span of 10 bases. Germline CDR1 and CDR2: MNHEY and SVGAGI. The chain's CDR3 is CASSYAQGDTEAFF. For the CDR3, the DNA is TGTGCCAGCAGTTACGCACAGGGAGACACTGAAGCTTTCTTT.

This clone came up a few times. The gene calls are TRBV7-9 and TRBJ2-1, with 10 bases fitting TRBD2. Germline values: CDR1 SEHNR, CDR2 FQNEAQ (reference sequence). The CDR3 length is 14 residues. V trimming: 5 bases; J trimming: 4 bases; junction bases outside the gene matches: 2. The CDR3 here is CASSRTSGYNEQFF. CDR3 in DNA: TGTGCCAGCAGCAGGACTAGCGGATACAATGAGCAGTTCTTC. The full variable domain, in which reference TRBV7-9 and TRBJ2-1 provide the parts outside the CDR3, is DTGVSQNPRHKITKRGQNVTFRCDPISEHNRLYWYRQTLGQGPEFLTYFQNEAQLEKSRLLSDRFSAERPKGSFSTLEIQRTEQGDSAMYLCASSRTSGYNEQFFGPGTRLTVL.

This sequence joins TRBV5-1 and TRBJ2-3; TRBD2 matches 10 bases. This CDR3 spans 15 amino acids. Per the germline V gene, CDR1 is SGHRS and CDR2 is YFSETQ. J was trimmed by 2 bases and V by 1 base; bases with no gene match: 1. Written as DNA, the CDR3 is TGCGCCAGCAGCTTGACTAGCGGGGTCACAGATACGCAGTATTTT. It encodes CASSLTSGVTDTQYF.